This note documents a single T cell receptor beta chain sequence. This clonotype was seen repeatedly, ten times or more. Its antigen remains unidentified. Within one base of it there is no much larger clone, and no base qualities were kept. The sequencing machine was an Illumina HiSeq 1500. In-frame beta chains were kept once TCRdb had trimmed the public reads at Q25 with fastp and called clones with MiXCR. Every CDR3 protein is listed once, alongside the most common genes and DNA of its rows. The sample table records fewer than 1,000,000 distinct CDR3 sequences; approximately 31% of these occur just once. Around an eighth of the sample is held by the ten biggest clonotypes. The data derive from a study of T cell repertoires in cytomegalovirus infection (dated by TCRdb to between 2019 and 2020). About the full investigation: Peptide stimulations targeted recently identified HLA-C-restricted CMV epitopes, whose presentation resists viral immunomodulation, together with well-studied HLA-B-restricted epitopes. Donor HLA type was relevant to the analysis, as public TCR beta signatures indicated carriage of CMV infection together with the matching HLA type. Points the paper makes about the study in general: In the ex vivo response, HLA-C-restricted CMV-specific TCR beta clonotypes were dominant, and in two of eight donors the single most frequent clonotype came from this HLA-C-restricted group. In both this cohort and an independent cohort of a few hundred donors, the cumulative frequency of public TCR beta family members distinguished carriers of CMV infection plus the relevant HLA type.

The sample's treatment or condition label, in plain terms: in vitro stimulation with specific CMV peptide epitopes to enrich CMV-specific T cells. V is trimmed back by 6 bases and J by 0 bases, and the junction contains 11 bases that no gene match accounts for. From a lookup of the germline V gene, CDR1 and CDR2 are SGHTA and FQGNSA. From the cysteine up to the phenylalanine, the CDR3 has a length of 17 residues. This entry keeps only the CDR3 DNA: 51 bases, framed from base 1. This TCR derives from a human donor in good health (CMV status not recorded). Some clones in this sample may be carry-over from other donors' samples. The chain joins TRBV7-2 to TRBJ2-1; 7 central nucleotides agree with TRBD2. The sequences come from cultured CD8+ T cells from PBMCs, collected from culture after CMV antigen stimulation. The DNA reads as follows: TGTGCCAGCAGATACCCCCCGGGCGGGGGCTCCTACAATGAGCAGTTCTTC. This encodes CASRYPPGGGSYNEQFF.